This T cell receptor (beta chain) was observed in a study of blood T cell repertoires in COVID-19. This clone was counted once. The assay was immunoSEQ multiplex PCR, and TCRdb's table has in-frame clones only and misses some. This table has around 500,000 clones, 80% to 90% appearing once. From germline, CDR1 is MNHEY and CDR2 SVGAGI. CDR3 length: 14 amino acids. V was cut by 6 bases and J by 3 bases, with 15 bases left in between. The chain has TRBV6-5 and TRBJ2-7, with TRBD2 as a possible D gene (6 bases). Sequenced: PBMCs or T cells enriched from blood (not recorded which). This clonotype originated in a woman in her sixties or seventies who had recovered from COVID-19. CDR3 sequence (DNA): TGTGCCAGCAGAGAGGGAGGACCCATCTACGAGCAGTACTTC. Amino acids: CASREGGPIYEQYF.